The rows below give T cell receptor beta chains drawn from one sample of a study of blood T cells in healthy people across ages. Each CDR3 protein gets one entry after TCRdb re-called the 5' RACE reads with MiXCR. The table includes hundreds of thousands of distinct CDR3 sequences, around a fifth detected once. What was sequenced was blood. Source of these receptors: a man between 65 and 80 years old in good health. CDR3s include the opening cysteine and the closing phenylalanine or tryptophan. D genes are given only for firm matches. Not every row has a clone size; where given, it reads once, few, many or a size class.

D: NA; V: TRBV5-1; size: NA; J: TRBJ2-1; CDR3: CASSLEAGRKEQFF; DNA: TGCGCCAGCAGCTTGGAGGCGGGACGAAAGGAGCAGTTCTTC
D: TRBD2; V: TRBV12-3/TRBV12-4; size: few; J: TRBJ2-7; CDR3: CASSLWTSGYEQYF; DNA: TGTGCCAGCAGTTTGTGGACTAGCGGCTACGAGCAGTACTTC
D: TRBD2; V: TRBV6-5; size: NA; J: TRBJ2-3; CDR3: CASSRDTSGGTDTQYF; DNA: TGTGCCAGCAGCCGCGACACTAGCGGCGGCACAGATACGCAGTATTTT
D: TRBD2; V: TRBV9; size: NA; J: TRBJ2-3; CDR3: CASSEEKRGVTDTQYF; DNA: TGTGCCAGCAGCGAAGAAAAGCGGGGAGTCACAGATACGCAGTATTTT
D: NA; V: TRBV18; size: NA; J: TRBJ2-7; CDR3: CASSPVGGGGSSYEQYF; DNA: TGTGCCAGCTCACCGGTGGGCGGAGGTGGGAGCTCCTACGAGCAGTACTTC
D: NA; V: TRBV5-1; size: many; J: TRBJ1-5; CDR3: CASSLGDGNQPQHF; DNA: TGCGCCAGCAGCTTGGGGGATGGGAATCAGCCCCAGCATTTT
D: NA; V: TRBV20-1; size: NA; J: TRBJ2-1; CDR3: CSAKVTAGRDEQFF; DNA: TGCAGTGCCAAGGTGACGGCCGGTAGGGATGAGCAGTTCTTC
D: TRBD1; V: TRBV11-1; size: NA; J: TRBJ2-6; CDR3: CASSLTGQGANVLTF; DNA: TGTGCCAGCAGCCTGACAGGGCAAGGGGCCAACGTCCTGACTTTC
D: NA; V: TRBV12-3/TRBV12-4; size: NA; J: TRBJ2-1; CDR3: CASSLAGANYNEQFF; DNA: TGTGCCAGCAGTTTAGCGGGGGCGAACTACAATGAGCAGTTCTTC
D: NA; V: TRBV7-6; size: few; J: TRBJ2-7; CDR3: CASSLRTGDEQYF; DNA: TGTGCCAGCAGCCTACGTACGGGTGACGAGCAGTACTTC
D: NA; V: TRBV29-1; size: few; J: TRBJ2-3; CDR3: CSLSQGPTDTQYF; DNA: TGCAGCCTCTCGCAGGGTCCCACAGATACGCAGTATTTT
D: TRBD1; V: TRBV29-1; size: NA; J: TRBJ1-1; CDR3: CSVEWDSSNTEAFF; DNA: TGCAGCGTTGAGTGGGACAGCTCGAACACTGAAGCTTTCTTT
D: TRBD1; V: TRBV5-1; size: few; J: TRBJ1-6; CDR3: CASSLPGTAGTPLHF; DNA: TGCGCCAGCAGCCTCCCCGGGACAGCGGGTACACCCCTCCACTTT
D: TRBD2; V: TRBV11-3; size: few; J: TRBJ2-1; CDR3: CASSSWTSGQAYNEQFF; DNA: TGTGCCAGCAGCTCCTGGACTAGCGGGCAAGCCTACAATGAGCAGTTCTTC
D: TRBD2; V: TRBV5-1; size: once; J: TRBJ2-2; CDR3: CASSRDYQNTGELFF; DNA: TGCGCCAGCAGCCGGGACTACCAGAACACCGGGGAGCTGTTTTTT